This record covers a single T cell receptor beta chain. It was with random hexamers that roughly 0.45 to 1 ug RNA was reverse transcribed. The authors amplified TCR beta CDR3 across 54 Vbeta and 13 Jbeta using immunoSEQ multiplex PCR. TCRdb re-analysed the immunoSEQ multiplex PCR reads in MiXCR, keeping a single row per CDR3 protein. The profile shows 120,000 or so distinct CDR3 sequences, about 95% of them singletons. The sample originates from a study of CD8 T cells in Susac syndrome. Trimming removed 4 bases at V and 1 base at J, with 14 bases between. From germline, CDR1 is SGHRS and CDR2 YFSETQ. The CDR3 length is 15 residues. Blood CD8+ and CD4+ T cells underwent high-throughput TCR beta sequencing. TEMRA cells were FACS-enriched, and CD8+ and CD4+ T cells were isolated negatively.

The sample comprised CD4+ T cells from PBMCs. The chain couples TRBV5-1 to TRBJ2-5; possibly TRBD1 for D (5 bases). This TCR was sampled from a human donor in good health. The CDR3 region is CASSTATVGQETQYF. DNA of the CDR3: TGCGCCAGCAGCACGGCGACAGTAGGCCAAGAGACCCAGTACTTC.